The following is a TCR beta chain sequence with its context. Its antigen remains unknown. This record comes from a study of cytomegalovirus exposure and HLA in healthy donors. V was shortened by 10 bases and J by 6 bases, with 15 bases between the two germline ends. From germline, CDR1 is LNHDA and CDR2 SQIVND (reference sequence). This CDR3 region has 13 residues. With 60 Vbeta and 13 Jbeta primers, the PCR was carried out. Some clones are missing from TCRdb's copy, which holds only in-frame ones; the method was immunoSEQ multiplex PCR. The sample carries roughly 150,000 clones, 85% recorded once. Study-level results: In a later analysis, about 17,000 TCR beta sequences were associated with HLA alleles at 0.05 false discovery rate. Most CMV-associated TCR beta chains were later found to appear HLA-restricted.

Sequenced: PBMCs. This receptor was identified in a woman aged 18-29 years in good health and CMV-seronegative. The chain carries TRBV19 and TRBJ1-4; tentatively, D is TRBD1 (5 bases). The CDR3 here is CATRQSGHEKLFF. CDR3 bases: TGTGCCACCCGACAGTCCGGGCATGAAAAACTGTTTTTT.